This T cell receptor beta chain was captured by sequencing in a study of blood T cell repertoires in COVID-19. Measured with immunoSEQ multiplex PCR; TCRdb has only the in-frame clones, and not every one. The table has about 230,000 clones, nearly 90% seen once. CDR3 length: 15 amino acids. V was shortened by 2 bases and J by 8 bases, with 15 bases between the two germline ends. The germline CDR1 and CDR2 sequences are LGHNA and YSLEER. The J gene is TRBJ1-4, the V gene TRBV4-3; the D gene is possibly TRBD1 (6 bases). The TCR originated in a woman in her twenties or thirties with acute COVID-19. Sequencing was performed on PBMCs or T cells enriched from blood (not recorded which). DNA for the CDR3: TGCGCCAGCAGCCAATCCGGGACACTGGAGGAAAAACTGTTTTTT. It encodes CASSQSGTLEEKLFF.